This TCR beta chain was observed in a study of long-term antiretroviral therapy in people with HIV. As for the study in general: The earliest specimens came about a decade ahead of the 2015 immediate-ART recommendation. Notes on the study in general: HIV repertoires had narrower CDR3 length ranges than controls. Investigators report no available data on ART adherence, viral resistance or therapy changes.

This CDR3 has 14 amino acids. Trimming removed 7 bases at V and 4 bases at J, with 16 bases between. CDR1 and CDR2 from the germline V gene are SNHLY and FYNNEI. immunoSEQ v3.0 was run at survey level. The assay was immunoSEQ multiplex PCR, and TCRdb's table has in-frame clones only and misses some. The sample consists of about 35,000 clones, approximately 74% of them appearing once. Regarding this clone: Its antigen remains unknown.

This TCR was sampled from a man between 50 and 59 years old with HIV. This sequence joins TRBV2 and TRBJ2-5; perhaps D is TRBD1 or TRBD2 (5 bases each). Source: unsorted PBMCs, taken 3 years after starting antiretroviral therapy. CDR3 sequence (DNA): TGTGCCAGCAAGGGATCGAGGGGACGAGAGACCCAGTACTTC. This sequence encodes CASKGSRGRETQYF.